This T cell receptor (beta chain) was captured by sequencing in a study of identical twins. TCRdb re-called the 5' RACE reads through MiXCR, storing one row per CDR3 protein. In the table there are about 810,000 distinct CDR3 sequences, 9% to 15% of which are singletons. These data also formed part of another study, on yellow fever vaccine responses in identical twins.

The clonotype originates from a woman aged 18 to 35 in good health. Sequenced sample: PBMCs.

The CDR3 region is CASSLGGQRLNYGYTF. CDR3 nucleotide sequence: TGTGCCAGCAGTTTAGGGGGACAGAGATTAAACTATGGCTACACCTTC. The chain has TRBV12-3 or TRBV12-4 and TRBJ1-2; TRBD1 matches at 7 bases. V lost 1 base and J lost 2; bases outside the gene matches: 7. This CDR3 has 16 residues.